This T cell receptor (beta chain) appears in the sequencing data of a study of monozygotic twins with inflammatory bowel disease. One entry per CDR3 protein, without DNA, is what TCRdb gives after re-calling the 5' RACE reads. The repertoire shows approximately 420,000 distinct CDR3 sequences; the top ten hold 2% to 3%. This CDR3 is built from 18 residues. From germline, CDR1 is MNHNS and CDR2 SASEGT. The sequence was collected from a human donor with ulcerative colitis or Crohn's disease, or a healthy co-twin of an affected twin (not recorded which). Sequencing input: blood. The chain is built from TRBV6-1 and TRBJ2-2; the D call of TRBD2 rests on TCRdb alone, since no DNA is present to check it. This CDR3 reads CASSALPRGARDTGELFF.